These 16 T cell receptor beta chains share one sample of origin, sequenced in a study of CD4 T cells in relation to SARS-CoV-2 and coronaviruses listed by TCRdb under 2021. These receptors have no identified antigens. CD4+ T cells from unexposed donors were collected before the COVID-19 pandemic (2011-2018). Following 10 days of culture, the EasySep CD4+ T cell isolation kit was used to isolate CD4+ T cells. Libraries were constructed by the immunoSEQ multiplex PCR assay. TCRdb re-hosts the immuneACCESS table, in-frame sequences only. Its copies lack some clones; in the studies checked, an unresolved V gene accounts for under half of them, and the cause for the rest is not known. The sample data list some 29,000 clones, and 74% of these were observed just once. Around 25% of the sample is taken by the ten largest. Material for sequencing was CD4+ T cells from PBMCs, cultured in vitro. All receptors come from a human donor in good health.

A single count supports this clone. CDR3 in amino acids: CASSSAGGTRFF. CDR3 nucleotide sequence: TGTGCCAGCAGCTCCGCTGGGGGAACCCGGTTCTTC. The chain is built from TRBV7-9 and TRBJ2-1; D tentatively reads TRBD1 or TRBD2 (5 bases each). V was pared by 4 bases and J by 15 bases, with 16 bases between. This CDR3 spans 12 amino acids. Germline CDR1 and CDR2: SEHNR and FQNEAQ (reference sequence).

The J gene is TRBJ2-5, the V gene TRBV2; 7 nucleotides agree with TRBD1. The J segment lost 0 bases and the V segment lost 6 bases, leaving 10 bases of the junction unmatched. From germline, CDR1 is SNHLY and CDR2 FYNNEI. This CDR3 contains 16 residues. CDR3 sequence: CASSEGATVYQETQYF. CDR3 bases: TGTGCCAGCAGCGAGGGGGCGACAGTGTACCAAGAGACCCAGTACTTC.

The chain joins TRBV4-1 to TRBJ2-7, with TRBD1 as a possible D gene (6 bases). Trimming removed 4 bases from V and 0 bases from J, with 13 bases in between. Germline V lookup: CDR1 MGHRA, CDR2 YSYEKL. This CDR3 spans 15 amino acids. As DNA, the CDR3 is TGCGCCAGCAGCCTCAGACAGGTCAGCTCCTACGAGCAGTACTTC. Protein sequence: CASSLRQVSSYEQYF.

The CDR3 bases are TGTGCCAGTAGTAGGACTGGAAACACCATATATTTT. This sequence encodes CASSRTGNTIYF. The rearrangement uses TRBV19 and TRBJ1-3; no reliable D call. CDR3 size: 12 residues. V was shortened by 4 bases and J by 2 bases, with 3 bases between the two germline ends. Germline assignment: CDR1 LNHDA and CDR2 SQIVND (reference sequence).

This chain connects TRBV6-4 to TRBJ2-4; the match to TRBD1 covers 11 bases. The CDR3 spans 17 residues. Germline V gene sequence: CDR1 MRHNA, CDR2 SNTAGT. Unmatched junction bases numbered 7, after V lost 5 bases and J lost 1 base. This CDR3 reads CASSPLGQGAAKNIQYF. CDR3 coding DNA: TGTGCCAGCAGTCCGCTTGGACAGGGGGCGGCCAAAAACATTCAGTACTTC.

The J gene is TRBJ2-4, the V gene TRBV19, with TRBD1 identical over 10 bases. CDR1 and CDR2 (germline): LNHDA, SQIVND (reference sequence). This CDR3 has 15 amino acids. J gave up 6 bases and V 5 bases, and 7 bases lay outside the gene matches. The CDR3 here is CASSVGTGVGNIQYF. CDR3 nucleotide sequence: TGTGCCAGTAGTGTAGGGACAGGGGTCGGAAACATTCAGTACTTC.

The table lists this clone with a count of one. The chain combines TRBV19 with TRBJ1-1; possible D gene TRBD1, 6 bases. Trimming stripped 3 bases from V and 5 bases from J, with 13 bases between. Per germline, CDR1 LNHDA and CDR2 SQIVND (reference sequence). CDR3 length equals 14 residues. The chain's CDR3 is CASSIGGAGTEAFF. DNA for the CDR3: TGTGCCAGTAGTATTGGGGGGGCTGGGACTGAAGCTTTCTTT.

J is TRBJ2-3 and V is TRBV30; D remains unclear. Germline CDR1 is GTSNPN and CDR2 is SVGIG (reference sequence). V was shortened by 0 bases and J by 2 bases, with 12 bases between the two germline ends. CDR3 size: 15 residues. CDR3 in DNA: TGTGCCTGGAGTGTACAGTCCAGTAACACAGATACGCAGTATTTT. Translation: CAWSVQSSNTDTQYF.

This clone was seen only once. The V and J genes are TRBV19 and TRBJ2-1, with D uncertain. The CDR3 has 14 amino acids. CDR1 and CDR2 from the germline V gene are LNHDA and SQIVND (reference sequence). V lost 0 bases and J 6 bases, leaving 9 bases between the germline ends. CDR3 protein: CASSIETVSNEQFF. In DNA form, the CDR3 reads TGTGCCAGTAGTATAGAGACGGTGAGCAATGAGCAGTTCTTC.

This clone was detected only once. The chain links TRBV30 to TRBJ2-7; 7 nucleotides line up with TRBD1. Trimming removed 1 base from V and 8 bases from J; junction bases left unmatched: 2. This CDR3 region has 11 residues. CDR1 and CDR2 from the germline V gene are GTSNPN and SVGIG (reference sequence). The CDR3 nucleotides are TGTGCCTGGAGTGCAGGGGGACAGCAGTACTTC. This gives the protein CAWSAGGQQYF.

This clone has a handful of counts. The chain uses TRBV5-4 and TRBJ1-2, with D perhaps matching TRBD1 (6 bases). CDR1 and CDR2 from the germline V gene are SGHNT and YYREEE (reference sequence). CDR3 length: 17 amino acids. V was clipped by 0 bases and J by 3 bases, with 18 bases between them. The CDR3 DNA reads as TGTGCCAGCAGCTTGGTCGGCTGGGGGGCGTTGGACTATGGCTACACCTTC. This gives the protein CASSLVGWGALDYGYTF.

The V gene is TRBV7-2, the J gene TRBJ2-3; D is possibly TRBD1 (5 bases). V shed 4 bases and J shed 4 bases, with 15 bases lying between them. The CDR3 is 15 amino acids. CDR1 is SGHTA, CDR2 FQGNSA, per germline. This CDR3 is CASSSQLGPPDTQYF. CDR3 nucleotide sequence: TGTGCCAGCAGCTCCCAGCTGGGGCCTCCAGATACGCAGTATTTT.

V usage is TRBV4-3 and J usage is TRBJ2-2; D gene ambiguous. This CDR3 has 15 amino acids. From germline, CDR1 is LGHNA and CDR2 YSLEER. Trimming removed 0 bases at V and 1 base at J, with 6 bases between. The CDR3 region is CASSQDLMNTGELFF. DNA of the CDR3: TGCGCCAGCAGCCAAGATCTGATGAACACCGGGGAGCTGTTTTTT.

The chain combines TRBV18 with TRBJ1-6, with a possible D match to TRBD1 (5 bases). Trimming removed 3 bases from V and 7 bases from J, with 10 bases in between. Germline V lookup: CDR1 KGHSH, CDR2 LQKENI. The CDR3 has 14 amino acids. CDR3 sequence: CASSPRDGNSPLHF. The CDR3 DNA sequence: TGTGCCAGCTCACCTCGGGACGGAAATTCACCCCTCCACTTT. Supplemented by reference TRBV18 and TRBJ1-6, the full variable domain reads NAGVMQNPRHLVRRRGQEARLRCSPMKGHSHVYWYRQLPEEGLKFMVYLQKENIIDESGMPKERFSAEFPKEGPSILRIQQVVRGDSAAYFCASSPRDGNSPLHFGNGTRLTVT.

This clone is a singleton in its sample. The chain joins TRBV19 to TRBJ1-2; D remains unclear. Trimming took 5 bases from V and 0 from J, leaving 7 bases between them. Germline loops: CDR1 LNHDA, CDR2 SQIVND (reference sequence). The CDR3 extends over 13 amino acids. The CDR3 nucleotides are TGTGCCAGTAGTGACTACCCTAACTATGGCTACACCTTC. This codes for CASSDYPNYGYTF.

This clone has just one count. This chain joins TRBV6-4 and TRBJ1-2; D is perhaps TRBD1 (6 bases). CDR1 MRHNA and CDR2 SNTAGT come from the germline V gene. The CDR3 extends over 15 amino acids. The V gene lost 0 bases and the J gene lost 7 bases, with 15 bases spanning the gap. CDR3 sequence reads: CASSDSPQGWSGYTF. CDR3 coding DNA: TGTGCCAGCAGTGACTCGCCACAGGGCTGGTCTGGCTACACCTTC.